The 20 T cell receptor beta chains in this list originate from one sample, sequenced in a study of shared clonotypes between healthy human individuals. Sequencing used immunoSEQ multiplex PCR; TCRdb keeps in-frame clones, though not all of them. The sample lists over 400,000 clones, about 84% occurring once. The sequencing input was PBMCs. All receptors derive from a woman in her thirties or forties in good health. Some clones in this sample may be carry-over from other donors' samples.

This clone was detected a few times. This chain connects TRBV25-1 to TRBJ1-6; possibly TRBD1 for D (5 bases). V gave up 2 bases and J gave up 8 bases, with 13 bases separating them. The CDR3 contains 15 residues. CDR1 is MGHDK and CDR2 is SYGVNS in the germline V gene. The CDR3 is CASSEEGRLYSPLHF. DNA of the CDR3: TGTGCCAGCAGTGAAGAGGGGCGCCTTTATTCACCCCTCCACTTT.

The V and J genes are TRBV11-2 and TRBJ1-5; D not certain. Trimming stripped 1 base from V and 6 bases from J, with 19 bases between. Germline lookup yields CDR1 SGHAT and CDR2 FQNNGV. The CDR3 has 17 amino acids. The CDR3 reads CASSLGVASPGAQPQHF. For the CDR3, the DNA is TGTGCCAGCAGCTTAGGTGTAGCCAGCCCGGGAGCTCAGCCCCAGCATTTT. The full variable domain, with the rest looked up from reference TRBV11-2 and TRBJ1-5, is EAGVAQSPRYKIIEKRQSVAFWCNPISGHATLYWYQQILGQGPKLLIQFQNNGVVDDSQLPKDRFSAERLKGVDSTLKIQPAKLEDSAVYLCASSLGVASPGAQPQHFGDGTRLSIL.

The chain carries TRBV9 and TRBJ2-1; 12 bases fit TRBD2. This CDR3 is 16 amino acids long. The germline V gene has CDR1 SGDLS and CDR2 YYNGEE. The junction had 5 bases not matched to a gene; V was cut back by 2 bases and J by 5 bases. The CDR3 reads CASSVTGLAGNNEQFF. CDR3 sequence (DNA): TGTGCCAGCAGCGTCACCGGACTAGCGGGAAACAATGAGCAGTTCTTC. The variable domain in full, with the rest retrieved from reference TRBV9 and TRBJ2-1, is DSGVTQTPKHLITATGQRVTLRCSPRSGDLSVYWYQQSLDQGLQFLIQYYNGEERAKGNILERFSAQQFPDLHSELNLSSLELGDSALYFCASSVTGLAGNNEQFFGPGTRLTVL.

This rearrangement joins TRBV7-9 to TRBJ2-7; weak D call: TRBD1 (5 bases). The V end was cut by 5 bases, the J end by 2 bases, with 7 bases between. The CDR3 consists of 12 residues. In germline, CDR1 is SEHNR, CDR2 FQNEAQ (reference sequence). CDR3 nucleotides: TGTGCCAGCAGCCCGGACACCTACGAGCAGTACTTC. It is translated as CASSPDTYEQYF.

The V and J genes are TRBV6-4 and TRBJ2-7, with 10 bases aligning to TRBD2. Germline V gene lookup returns CDR1 MRHNA and CDR2 SNTAGT. J lost 0 bases, V lost 0 bases, and 5 bases had no gene match. The CDR3 has 17 amino acids. DNA of the CDR3: TGTGCCAGCAGTGACTCGTCGGGACTAGCGAGCTCCTACGAGCAGTACTTC. The encoded protein is CASSDSSGLASSYEQYF.

V usage is TRBV5-1 and J usage is TRBJ2-2; TRBD1 matches 8 bases. From germline, CDR1 is SGHRS and CDR2 YFSETQ. The CDR3 is 15 residues long. V dropped 3 bases and J dropped 2; count of bases not matched to a gene: 3. CDR3 coding DNA: TGCGCCAGCAGCTCGGGACAGGTTAACACCGGGGAGCTGTTTTTT. Protein sequence: CASSSGQVNTGELFF.

Details on this clone: Only one base separates this from a far larger clonotype, so it likely reflects a read error. The V and J genes are TRBV10-3 and TRBJ2-3; 8 bases map to TRBD2. CDR1 and CDR2 from the germline V gene are ENHRY and SYGVKD. The CDR3 runs 13 residues. The trim removed 10 bases at V and 8 bases at J, leaving 11 bases unmatched. The CDR3 loop is CASNSGKAGTQYF. The CDR3 bases are TGTGCCAGCAATAGCGGGAAGGCAGGTACGCAGTATTTT.

V gene TRBV27 combines with J gene TRBJ2-5, with 7 bases identical to TRBD1. This CDR3 comprises 13 residues. V lost 5 bases to trimming and J lost 9 bases; unmatched junction nucleotides: 9. The germline V gene has CDR1 MNHEY and CDR2 SMNVEV (reference sequence). The chain's CDR3 is CASSIPGTDSQYF. CDR3 bases: TGTGCCAGCAGTATCCCCGGGACAGATTCCCAGTACTTC.

A word on this clone: A far larger clone is just one base off, so this is likely a read error. The chain recombines TRBV5-4 with TRBJ1-2; the D gene is possibly TRBD1 (5 bases). The CDR3 extends over 16 amino acids. Germline V lookup: CDR1 SGHNT, CDR2 YYREEE (reference sequence). V was pared by 4 bases and J by 2 bases, with 18 bases between. CDR3 amino acids: CASSLDNGLLNYGYTF. The CDR3 DNA reads TGTGCCAGCAGCCTGGACAATGGGTTATTGAACTATGGCTACACCTTC.

This clone was counted ten times or more. The same CDR3 arises from other DNA sequences in this sample as well. The chain joins TRBV9 to TRBJ1-2; D possibly corresponds to TRBD1 (5 bases). Trimming pared 4 bases from V and 8 bases from J, leaving 18 bases between. Germline V gene data show CDR1 as SGDLS and CDR2 as YYNGEE. This CDR3 region has 14 residues. In nucleotides, the CDR3 is TGTGCCAGCAGCCCCCCGGGGCAGGCCATAGGCTACACCTTC. Amino acid sequence: CASSPPGQAIGYTF.

The chain employs TRBV25-1 and TRBJ2-7; maybe TRBD2 (6 bases). This CDR3 has 16 residues. Germline V gene sequence: CDR1 MGHDK, CDR2 SYGVNS. With 3 bases removed from V and 1 base from J, the gap between germline ends came to 16 bases. CDR3 amino acids: CASSDPGLGSSYEQYF. The DNA of the CDR3 is TGTGCCAGCAGTGACCCGGGACTTGGCTCTTCCTACGAGCAGTACTTC.

Points on this clone: A much larger clone differs by one base, so this may be a read error. In this CDR3 the conserved last residue, phenylalanine or tryptophan, is missing, so a read error is likely. The chain couples TRBV19 to TRBJ1-2; D is possibly TRBD1 (5 bases). Germline CDR1 and CDR2: LNHDA and SQIVND (reference sequence). Trimming removed 6 bases at V and 8 bases at J, with 19 bases between. The CDR3 loop spans 14 amino acids. CDR3 amino acids: CASSTLAGQAGYTS. Here the CDR3 DNA reads TGTGCCAGTAGCACCTTGGCAGGGCAGGCGGGCTACACCTCC.

As to this clone: The identical CDR3 is also encoded by other nucleotide sequences in the sample. The rearrangement uses TRBV20-1 and TRBJ2-3; D is unclear. CDR1 is DFQATT, CDR2 SNEGSKA, per germline (reference sequence). The length of the CDR3 is 10 residues. Trimming shortened V by 6 bases and J by 5 bases, and 6 bases separated the two germline ends. Here the CDR3 DNA reads TGCAGTGCGGTGGGAGATACGCAGTATTTT. Encoded protein: CSAVGDTQYF.

The chain links TRBV4-1 to TRBJ2-1, with a possible D match to TRBD2 (5 bases). There are 15 residues in the CDR3. Germline CDR1 reads MGHRA; CDR2 reads YSYEKL. Trimming left V 3 bases short and J 0 bases short, with 9 bases between. The CDR3 region is CASSQEVSSYNEQFF. The CDR3 DNA reads TGCGCCAGCAGCCAGGAGGTTAGCTCCTACAATGAGCAGTTCTTC.

The sample holds one count of this clone. The chain couples TRBV18 to TRBJ2-1; D not certain. This CDR3 comprises 15 residues. Deletions cut 1 base from V and 4 bases from J, with 11 bases between. The germline CDR1 and CDR2 sequences are KGHSH and LQKENI. Written as DNA, the CDR3 is TGTGCCAGCTCACCACAAAGAGGAGAATACAATGAGCAGTTCTTC. This encodes CASSPQRGEYNEQFF.

The chain carries TRBV28 and TRBJ1-1, with TRBD1 as a possible D gene (5 bases). V was clipped by 7 bases and J by 1 base, with 16 bases between them. Germline CDR1 and CDR2: MDHEN and SYDVKM. The CDR3 loop spans 15 amino acids. CDR3 bases: TGTGCCAGCACCCCCCCGGGGGGGAGGAACACTGAAGCTTTCTTT. It encodes CASTPPGGRNTEAFF.

The sample holds one count of this clone. The chain employs TRBV11-3 and TRBJ2-3; D possibly corresponds to TRBD2 (6 bases). In germline, CDR1 is SGHNT, CDR2 YENEEA. V lost 5 bases and J 3 bases, leaving 15 bases between the germline ends. The CDR3 is 15 residues long. The chain's CDR3 is CASSPEGGRTDTQYF. The CDR3, as DNA: TGTGCCAGCAGCCCTGAAGGAGGGCGTACAGATACGCAGTATTTT. Based on the CDR3 plus reference TRBV11-3 and TRBJ2-3, the full variable domain is EAGVVQSPRYKIIEKKQPVAFWCNPISGHNTLYWYLQNLGQGPELLIRYENEEAVDDSQLPKDRFSAERLKGVDSTLKIQPAELGDSAVYLCASSPEGGRTDTQYFGPGTRLTVL.

The rearrangement links TRBV28 to TRBJ2-5, with D maybe TRBD1 (5 bases). Germline V gene sequence: CDR1 MDHEN, CDR2 SYDVKM. Trimming stripped 8 bases from V and 9 bases from J, with 13 bases between. The CDR3 covers 11 residues. The CDR3, as DNA: TGTGCCAGCGGGGCAGCCCAAGCCCAGTACTTC. Translated: CASGAAQAQYF.

The chain is built from TRBV7-2 and TRBJ2-5; 8 positions agree with TRBD2. The CDR3 contains 15 residues. Looked up from germline, CDR1 is SGHTA and CDR2 is FQGNSA. Trimming took 3 bases from V and 4 from J; bases not matched to a gene: 7. CDR3 sequence: CASSFKREWVETQYF. The CDR3 bases are TGTGCCAGCAGCTTCAAGCGGGAGTGGGTAGAGACCCAGTACTTC.

The CDR3 here is CSVEFYTEAFF. Written as DNA, the CDR3 is TGCAGCGTTGAATTCTACACTGAAGCTTTCTTT. The gene calls are TRBV29-1 and TRBJ1-1, with D unclear. The V and J ends lost 2 bases and 3 bases respectively, with 4 bases between them. This CDR3 comprises 11 residues. The germline CDR1 and CDR2 sequences are SQVTM and ANQGSEA.